This T cell receptor beta chain appears in the sequencing data of a study of T cell clonotyping in hematopoietic cell transplantation. Study-wide results and caveats: CD4 and CD8 repertoire contributions could not be separated without sorting.

V was cut by 2 bases and J by 8 bases, with 15 bases left in between. In germline, CDR1 is MNHEY, CDR2 SVGAGI. CDR3 length equals 15 residues. Comments on this clone: Its antigen is not known.

Sequencing used immunoSEQ multiplex PCR; TCRdb keeps in-frame clones, though not all of them. Altogether around 15,000 clones are present, just over 95% being singletons, with the ten largest covering 4.2%. The clonotype was recovered from a female patient between 50 and 59 years old who had an allogeneic stem cell transplant from an unrelated donor, so T cells may come from the graft donor. Some clones in this sample may be carry-over from other donors' samples. The chain links TRBV6-5 to TRBJ1-4; D is possibly TRBD1 (5 bases). The sample here was peripheral blood mononuclear cells, taken 30 days after allogeneic stem cell transplant. The CDR3 nucleotides read TGTGCCAGCAGTTACACCCCGGGACGGACCGAAAAACTGTTTTTT. This codes for CASSYTPGRTEKLFF.